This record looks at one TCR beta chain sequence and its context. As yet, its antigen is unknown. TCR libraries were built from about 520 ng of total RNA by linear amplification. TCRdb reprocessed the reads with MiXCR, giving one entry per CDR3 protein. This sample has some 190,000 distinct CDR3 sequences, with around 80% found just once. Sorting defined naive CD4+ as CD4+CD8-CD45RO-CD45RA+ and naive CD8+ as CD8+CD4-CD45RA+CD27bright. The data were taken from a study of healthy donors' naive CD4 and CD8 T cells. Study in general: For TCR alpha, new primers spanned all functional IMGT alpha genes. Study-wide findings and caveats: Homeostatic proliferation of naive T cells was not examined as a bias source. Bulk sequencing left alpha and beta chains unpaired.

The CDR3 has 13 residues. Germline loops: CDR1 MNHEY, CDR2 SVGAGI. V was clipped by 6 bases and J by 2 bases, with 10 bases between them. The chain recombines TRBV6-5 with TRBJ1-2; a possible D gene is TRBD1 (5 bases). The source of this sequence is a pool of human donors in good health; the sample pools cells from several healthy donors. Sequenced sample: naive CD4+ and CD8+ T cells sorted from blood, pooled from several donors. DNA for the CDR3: TGTGCCAGCAGCTGGGACCCGAACTATGGCTACACCTTC. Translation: CASSWDPNYGYTF.